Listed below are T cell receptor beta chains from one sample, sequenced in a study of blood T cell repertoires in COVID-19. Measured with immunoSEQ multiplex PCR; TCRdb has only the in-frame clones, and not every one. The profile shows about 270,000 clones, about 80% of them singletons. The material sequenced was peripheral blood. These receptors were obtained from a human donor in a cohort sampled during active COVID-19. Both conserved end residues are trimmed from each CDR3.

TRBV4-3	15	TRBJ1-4	ASSHLGGGSTNEKLF
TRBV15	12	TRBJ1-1	ATSREERIAEAF
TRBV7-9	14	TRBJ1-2	ASSLDPGQGKNGYT
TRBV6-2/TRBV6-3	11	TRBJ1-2	ASSPGTNYGYT
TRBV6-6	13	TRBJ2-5	ASSSATGGVGTQY
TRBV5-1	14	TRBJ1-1	ASSLEAGAANTEAF
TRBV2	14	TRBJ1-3	ASSEQGVGSGNTIY
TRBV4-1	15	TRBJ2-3	ASSQAAKGVGTDTQY
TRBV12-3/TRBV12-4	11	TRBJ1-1	ASSFAGKSEAF
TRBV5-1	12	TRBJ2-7	ASSFDRGAYEQY
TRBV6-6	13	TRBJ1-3	ASSAKGGEGNTIY
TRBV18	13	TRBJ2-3	ASSPLLSSTDTQY
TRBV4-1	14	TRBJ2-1	ASSLSAGADYNEQF
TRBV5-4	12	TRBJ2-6	ASSLYSGANVLT
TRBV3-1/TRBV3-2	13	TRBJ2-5	ASSQGGGQQETQY
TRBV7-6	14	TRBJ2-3	ASSLEGGGSTDTQY
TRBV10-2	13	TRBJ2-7	ASSEVGQSSYEQY
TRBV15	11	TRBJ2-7	ATSGPEAYEQY
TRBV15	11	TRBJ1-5	ATGGQPEQPQH
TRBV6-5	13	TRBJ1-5	ASSLSSTNHQPQH
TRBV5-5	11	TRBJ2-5	ASSPGLAATQY
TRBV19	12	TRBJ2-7	ASSWESPSYEQY
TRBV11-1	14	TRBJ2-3	ASSPRGLARTDTQY
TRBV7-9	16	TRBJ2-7	ASSLGGQGAFNLYEQY
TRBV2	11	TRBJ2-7	ASSGTPVPEQY
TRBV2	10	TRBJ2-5	ASSDSQETQY
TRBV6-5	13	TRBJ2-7	ASRDAGTASYEQY
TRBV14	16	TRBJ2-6	ASSQGRGTTWGANVLT
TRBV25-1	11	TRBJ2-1	ASSVLAVNEQF
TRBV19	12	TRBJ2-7	ASSINSGSYEQY
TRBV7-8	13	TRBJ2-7	ASSLGMLTTYEQY
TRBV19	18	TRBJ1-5	ASRDGDRVGTRHSNQPQH
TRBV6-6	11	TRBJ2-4	ASSYAGENIQY
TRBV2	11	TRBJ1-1	ASTKTSNTEAF
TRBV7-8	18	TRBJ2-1	ASSPRGTSGGLASYNEQF
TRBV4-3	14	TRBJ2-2	ASSQVAGGHTGELF
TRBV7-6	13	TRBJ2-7	ASSRRDTDLYEQY
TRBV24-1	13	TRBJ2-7	ATSDRRSISYEQY
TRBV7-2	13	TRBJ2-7	ASSREIAGGPQQY
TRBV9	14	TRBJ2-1	ASSVGLAGFYNEQF
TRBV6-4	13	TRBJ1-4	ASTSDSSPNEKLF
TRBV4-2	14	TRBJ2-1	ASSQGRLPPMNEQF
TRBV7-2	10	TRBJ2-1	ASSLGPLRKF